This TCR beta chain was recovered during a study of Ad26.COV2.S vaccination and SARS-CoV-2 variants. Regarding the study as a whole: Participants in the vaccine arm had higher spike-specific TCR breadth; placebo recipients had lower.

Germline CDR1 MNHNY, CDR2 SVGAGI (reference sequence). The V and J ends lost 6 bases and 2 bases respectively, with 5 bases between them. The CDR3 is made up of 11 amino acids. In regard to this clone: Antigen specificity is unknown. A read error may be the cause here, since a much bigger clone is one base away.

Some clones are missing from TCRdb's copy, which holds only in-frame ones; the method was immunoSEQ multiplex PCR. The sample holds hundreds of thousands of clones, about 92% seen once. This sample's treatment: over 15 received Ad26.COV2.S at low or high dose, single or two shots; about 5 received placebo; per-sample allocation not given. Each sample was drawn 63 days after the first injection (of vaccine or placebo). J is TRBJ2-7 and V is TRBV6-6; D call uncertain. This clonotype originated in a person aged 18-65 years who received the Ad26.COV2.S COVID-19 vaccine or a placebo. The specimen was peripheral blood, collected in a trial of Ad26.COV2.S vaccine versus placebo. CDR3 region: CASSYTYEQYF. The CDR3 coding sequence is TGTGCCAGCAGCTACACCTACGAGCAGTACTTC.